The rows below give T cell receptor beta chains drawn from one sample of a study of blood T cell repertoires in COVID-19. Here immunoSEQ multiplex PCR was the method, and the copy in TCRdb shows in-frame clones only, minus some. The profile shows approximately 140,000 clones, roughly 85% of them singletons. Material: peripheral blood. These TCRs come from a man in his sixties with acute or convalescent COVID-19. Each CDR3 is given with its conserved first and last residue. D genes are given only for firm matches. Size is omitted from some rows. Given values are once, few, many or a class for expanded clones.

J gene: TRBJ2-7
clone size: -
D gene: -
V gene: TRBV6-2/TRBV6-3
CDR3 protein: CASSYGGGGLPYEQYF
CDR3 DNA: TGTGCCAGCAGTTATGGTGGCGGCGGGCTTCCCTACGAGCAGTACTTC

J gene: TRBJ1-5
clone size: -
D gene: TRBD1
V gene: TRBV27
CDR3 protein: CASSSDRAGQPQHF
CDR3 DNA: TGTGCCAGCAGTTCGGACAGGGCCGGCCAGCCCCAGCATTTT

J gene: TRBJ2-1
clone size: -
D gene: -
V gene: TRBV11-3
CDR3 protein: CASSLGNGGGEQFF
CDR3 DNA: TGTGCCAGCAGCTTAGGGAACGGGGGAGGTGAGCAGTTCTTC

J gene: TRBJ1-5
clone size: -
D gene: TRBD1
V gene: TRBV19
CDR3 protein: CASSYGQGVDQPQHF
CDR3 DNA: TGTGCCAGTAGTTACGGACAGGGGGTTGATCAGCCCCAGCATTTT

J gene: TRBJ2-5
clone size: -
D gene: TRBD2
V gene: TRBV28
CDR3 protein: CASSYPGGEETQYF
CDR3 DNA: TGTGCCAGCAGTTACCCGGGAGGGGAAGAGACCCAGTACTTC

J gene: TRBJ2-3
clone size: -
D gene: TRBD2
V gene: TRBV10-3
CDR3 protein: CAINEGLAGRGDTQYF
CDR3 DNA: TGTGCCATCAACGAAGGGCTAGCGGGAAGAGGAGATACGCAGTATTTT

J gene: TRBJ1-2
clone size: -
D gene: -
V gene: TRBV6-1
CDR3 protein: CASSESSGGYGYTF
CDR3 DNA: TGTGCCAGCAGTGAATCGTCGGGGGGCTATGGCTACACCTTC

J gene: TRBJ2-7
clone size: -
D gene: TRBD1
V gene: TRBV19
CDR3 protein: CASRDRGTYEQYF
CDR3 DNA: TGTGCCAGTAGGGACAGGGGAACTTACGAGCAGTACTTC

J gene: TRBJ1-2
clone size: -
D gene: TRBD1
V gene: TRBV11-2
CDR3 protein: CASSPTSGQGYGYTF
CDR3 DNA: TGTGCCAGCAGCCCCACCTCGGGACAGGGGTATGGCTACACCTTC

J gene: TRBJ1-1
clone size: -
D gene: -
V gene: TRBV28
CDR3 protein: CASSPTRGGTEAFF
CDR3 DNA: TGTGCCAGCAGCCCTACCAGGGGAGGGACTGAAGCTTTCTTT

J gene: TRBJ1-5
clone size: -
D gene: -
V gene: TRBV28
CDR3 protein: CASTINSGGPNQPQHF
CDR3 DNA: TGTGCCAGCACCATAAACTCGGGGGGCCCCAATCAGCCCCAGCATTTT

J gene: TRBJ1-5
clone size: -
D gene: TRBD1
V gene: TRBV2
CDR3 protein: CASTSLDRGLQPQHF
CDR3 DNA: TGTGCCAGCACCTCTCTGGACAGGGGGCTTCAGCCCCAGCATTTT

J gene: TRBJ2-2
clone size: once
D gene: TRBD1
V gene: TRBV3-1/TRBV3-2
CDR3 protein: CASRQGQVAGGELFF
CDR3 DNA: TGTGCCAGCAGGCAGGGACAGGTGGCTGGCGGGGAGCTGTTTTTT

J gene: TRBJ2-3
clone size: -
D gene: -
V gene: TRBV19
CDR3 protein: CASSIGTRAPDTQYF
CDR3 DNA: TGTGCCAGTAGTATCGGGACACGGGCCCCGGATACGCAGTATTTT

J gene: TRBJ2-5
clone size: -
D gene: TRBD2
V gene: TRBV30
CDR3 protein: CAWRASGIETQYF
CDR3 DNA: TGTGCCTGGAGAGCAAGCGGGATAGAGACCCAGTACTTC

J gene: TRBJ2-7
clone size: -
D gene: -
V gene: TRBV19
CDR3 protein: CASSINSGSLYEQYF
CDR3 DNA: TGTGCCAGTAGTATAAATTCAGGATCCCTCTACGAGCAGTACTTC

J gene: TRBJ1-1
clone size: -
D gene: -
V gene: TRBV21-1
CDR3 protein: CASSIAGGTEAFF
CDR3 DNA: TGTGCCAGCAGCATAGCGGGGGGAACTGAAGCTTTCTTT

J gene: TRBJ2-3
clone size: -
D gene: -
V gene: TRBV6-5
CDR3 protein: CASRQGGGLTDTQYF
CDR3 DNA: TGTGCCAGCAGGCAAGGGGGGGGGTTGACAGATACGCAGTATTTT

J gene: TRBJ2-4
clone size: few
D gene: TRBD1
V gene: TRBV28
CDR3 protein: CASSSDRDIQYF
CDR3 DNA: TGTGCCAGCAGTTCAGACAGGGACATTCAGTACTTC

J gene: TRBJ1-1
clone size: -
D gene: -
V gene: TRBV9
CDR3 protein: CASRRLDTEAFF
CDR3 DNA: TGTGCCAGCAGGCGGCTGGACACTGAAGCTTTCTTT

J gene: TRBJ1-5
clone size: -
D gene: TRBD1
V gene: TRBV7-2
CDR3 protein: CASSLVPGGGQPQHF
CDR3 DNA: TGTGCCAGCAGCTTAGTTCCAGGGGGCGGTCAGCCCCAGCATTTT

J gene: TRBJ1-5
clone size: few
D gene: -
V gene: TRBV12-3/TRBV12-4
CDR3 protein: CASSFTANQPQHF
CDR3 DNA: TGTGCCAGCAGTTTTACAGCTAATCAGCCCCAGCATTTT

J gene: TRBJ2-1
clone size: -
D gene: -
V gene: TRBV5-1
CDR3 protein: CASSFSGGGSFEQFF
CDR3 DNA: TGCGCCAGCAGCTTCAGCGGAGGAGGGAGTTTTGAGCAGTTCTTC

J gene: TRBJ1-3
clone size: -
D gene: -
V gene: TRBV19
CDR3 protein: CASSPTGNTIYF
CDR3 DNA: TGTGCCAGTAGTCCTACGGGAAACACCATATATTTT

J gene: TRBJ2-5
clone size: -
D gene: -
V gene: TRBV7-9
CDR3 protein: CASSPKEPQETQYF
CDR3 DNA: TGTGCCAGCAGCCCCAAGGAGCCCCAAGAGACCCAGTACTTC

J gene: TRBJ2-2
clone size: once
D gene: -
V gene: TRBV19
CDR3 protein: CASTLGGAYTPGELFF
CDR3 DNA: TGTGCCAGTACCTTGGGGGGGGCGTATACTCCCGGGGAGCTGTTTTTT

J gene: TRBJ2-7
clone size: few
D gene: -
V gene: TRBV2
CDR3 protein: CASSAWTHSYEQYF
CDR3 DNA: TGTGCCAGCAGTGCTTGGACACACTCCTACGAGCAGTACTTC

J gene: TRBJ1-1
clone size: -
D gene: -
V gene: TRBV30
CDR3 protein: CAWSIPAPDKAFF
CDR3 DNA: TGTGCCTGGAGTATACCGGCCCCAGACAAAGCTTTCTTT

J gene: TRBJ2-2
clone size: -
D gene: -
V gene: TRBV6-2/TRBV6-3
CDR3 protein: CASSYKSPNGELFF
CDR3 DNA: TGTGCCAGCAGTTACAAGAGCCCAAACGGGGAGCTGTTTTTT

J gene: TRBJ2-1
clone size: -
D gene: TRBD2
V gene: TRBV24-1
CDR3 protein: CATRPGGGNEQFF
CDR3 DNA: TGTGCCACCAGGCCGGGAGGGGGGAATGAGCAGTTCTTC

J gene: TRBJ1-5
clone size: -
D gene: TRBD1
V gene: TRBV29-1
CDR3 protein: CSVGTGPGQPQHF
CDR3 DNA: TGCAGCGTTGGGACAGGGCCGGGACAGCCCCAGCATTTT

J gene: TRBJ2-1
clone size: -
D gene: TRBD1
V gene: TRBV6-1
CDR3 protein: CASSDGTGNEQFF
CDR3 DNA: TGTGCCAGCAGTGATGGGACAGGGAATGAGCAGTTCTTC

J gene: TRBJ1-2
clone size: -
D gene: TRBD1
V gene: TRBV18
CDR3 protein: CASSPPGQGVMGYTF
CDR3 DNA: TGTGCCAGCTCACCACCCGGGCAGGGGGTAATGGGCTACACCTTC

J gene: TRBJ2-7
clone size: -
D gene: -
V gene: TRBV7-2
CDR3 protein: CASSLALLYEQYF
CDR3 DNA: TGTGCCAGCAGCTTAGCTCTTCTATACGAGCAGTACTTC

J gene: TRBJ2-7
clone size: -
D gene: -
V gene: TRBV27
CDR3 protein: CASSLSRSYEQYF
CDR3 DNA: TGTGCCAGCAGTTTATCGAGGTCCTACGAGCAGTACTTC

J gene: TRBJ1-5
clone size: -
D gene: -
V gene: TRBV29-1
CDR3 protein: CSVTQGNQPQHF
CDR3 DNA: TGCAGCGTAACGCAGGGGAATCAGCCCCAGCATTTT

J gene: TRBJ2-7
clone size: -
D gene: TRBD1
V gene: TRBV7-2
CDR3 protein: CASSPSTGPYEQYF
CDR3 DNA: TGTGCCAGCAGCCCTTCGACAGGGCCCTACGAGCAGTACTTC

J gene: TRBJ1-4
clone size: -
D gene: TRBD1
V gene: TRBV5-6
CDR3 protein: CATPGRGREKLFF
CDR3 DNA: TGTGCCACCCCGGGCAGGGGGAGAGAAAAACTGTTTTTT

J gene: TRBJ2-2
clone size: -
D gene: TRBD1
V gene: TRBV24-1
CDR3 protein: CATSDEQGAGTGELFF
CDR3 DNA: TGTGCCACCAGTGACGAACAGGGGGCAGGCACCGGGGAGCTGTTTTTT

J gene: TRBJ2-7
clone size: -
D gene: -
V gene: TRBV2
CDR3 protein: CACRRDSYEQYF
CDR3 DNA: TGTGCCTGCCGCCGGGACTCCTACGAGCAGTACTTC

J gene: TRBJ1-1
clone size: -
D gene: -
V gene: TRBV4-2
CDR3 protein: CASSQDLAFTEAFF
CDR3 DNA: TGTGCCAGCAGCCAAGATCTGGCATTTACTGAAGCTTTCTTT

J gene: TRBJ2-1
clone size: -
D gene: TRBD2
V gene: TRBV7-7
CDR3 protein: CASSLTGGTYNEQFF
CDR3 DNA: TGTGCTAGCAGCTTGACGGGAGGAACCTACAATGAGCAGTTCTTC

J gene: TRBJ1-5
clone size: -
D gene: TRBD1
V gene: TRBV7-9
CDR3 protein: CASSSGQGGNQPQHF
CDR3 DNA: TGTGCCAGCAGCTCGGGACAGGGCGGCAATCAGCCCCAGCATTTT

J gene: TRBJ1-1
clone size: -
D gene: -
V gene: TRBV6-5
CDR3 protein: CASRRQNTEAFF
CDR3 DNA: TGTGCCAGCAGACGACAGAACACTGAAGCTTTCTTT

J gene: TRBJ1-5
clone size: -
D gene: -
V gene: TRBV5-1
CDR3 protein: CASSQFPSTESNQPQHF
CDR3 DNA: TGCGCCAGCAGCCAATTCCCCTCGACAGAGAGCAATCAGCCCCAGCATTTT

J gene: TRBJ2-1
clone size: -
D gene: TRBD2
V gene: TRBV5-1
CDR3 protein: CASSLEAPGLAGANEQFF
CDR3 DNA: TGCGCCAGCAGCTTGGAGGCCCCGGGACTAGCGGGAGCCAATGAGCAGTTCTTC

J gene: TRBJ1-1
clone size: -
D gene: TRBD1
V gene: TRBV6-1
CDR3 protein: CASSEAPGQGVAEAFF
CDR3 DNA: TGTGCCAGCAGTGAAGCGCCGGGACAGGGGGTCGCTGAAGCTTTCTTT

J gene: TRBJ2-2
clone size: few
D gene: TRBD2
V gene: TRBV28
CDR3 protein: CASSSPSGLGGGELFF
CDR3 DNA: TGTGCCAGCAGCTCTCCTAGCGGCCTGGGAGGCGGGGAGCTGTTTTTT

J gene: TRBJ2-1
clone size: -
D gene: -
V gene: TRBV7-9
CDR3 protein: CASSLDAGSYNEQFF
CDR3 DNA: TGTGCCAGCAGCTTAGATGCGGGATCCTACAATGAGCAGTTCTTC

J gene: TRBJ1-3
clone size: -
D gene: -
V gene: TRBV9
CDR3 protein: CASSVDGGGFGNTIYF
CDR3 DNA: TGTGCCAGCAGCGTAGACGGCGGGGGCTTCGGAAACACCATATATTTT

J gene: TRBJ1-5
clone size: -
D gene: TRBD1
V gene: TRBV5-6
CDR3 protein: CASSLGAGGGQPQHF
CDR3 DNA: TGTGCCAGCAGCTTGGGGGCAGGGGGCGGGCAGCCCCAGCATTTT

J gene: TRBJ1-1
clone size: -
D gene: TRBD1
V gene: TRBV5-1
CDR3 protein: CASSPLWKGQHTEAFF
CDR3 DNA: TGCGCCAGCAGCCCCCTATGGAAGGGACAGCACACTGAAGCTTTCTTT